The 28 T cell receptor beta chains below all came from one sample that was sequenced in a study of memory CD4+ T cells and cytomegalovirus serostatus. Repertoires were generated with immunoSEQ multiplex PCR, while TCRdb's copy carries only in-frame clones and drops some. This table has some 48,000 clones, just under 80% appearing once. Single viable CD3+CD4+CD8-CD45RO+ cells were sorted as the memory CD4+ T cells. The sample comprised memory CD4+ T cells from blood. Source of these receptors: an adult in good health and CMV-seronegative.

The V call is TRBV18, the J call TRBJ1-2, with a tentative D call TRBD1 (6 bases). The CDR3 runs to 15 residues. The V end lost 4 bases, the J end lost 8 bases, and 20 bases lay between the germline ends. The V gene's germline CDR1 is KGHSH and CDR2 LQKENI. This chain's CDR3 is CASSLGLDRTFGYTF. As DNA, the CDR3 is TGTGCCAGCTCACTTGGGCTCGACAGGACCTTCGGCTACACCTTC.

V gene TRBV7-2 combines with J gene TRBJ1-2; D remains unclear. Germline CDR1 and CDR2: SGHTA and FQGNSA. CDR3 length equals 12 residues. The ends were cut back, 2 bases at V and 10 bases at J, with 11 bases in the middle. The DNA of the CDR3 is TGTGCCAGCAGCTTAAGAGGCTGGGACTACACCTTC. Translating it yields CASSLRGWDYTF.

The CDR3, as DNA: TGTGCCTGGAGTGTAATGGGGGACTTGTACGGAAACACCATATATTTT. It encodes CAWSVMGDLYGNTIYF. This chain uses TRBV30 with TRBJ1-3; a possible D gene is TRBD1 (5 bases). Per the germline V gene, CDR1 is GTSNPN and CDR2 is SVGIG (reference sequence). The CDR3 has 16 residues. Between the trimmed V and J ends, which lost 0 bases and 4 bases, there was a span of 16 bases.

For the CDR3, the DNA is TGTGCCAGCAGCCTGACAGGATGGTCGTCGGGCTACACCTTC. This sequence encodes CASSLTGWSSGYTF. The chain is built from TRBV2 and TRBJ1-2; maybe TRBD1 (6 bases). Germline lookup yields CDR1 SNHLY and CDR2 FYNNEI. The CDR3 is 14 amino acids. V shed 6 bases and J shed 8 bases, with 19 bases lying between them.

This clone rates as medium-sized. The gene calls are TRBV5-4 and TRBJ2-7; TRBD2 aligns across 9 bases. The CDR3 is 15 amino acids. The V gene's germline CDR1 is SGHNT and CDR2 YYREEE (reference sequence). V dropped 3 bases and J dropped 7; count of bases not matched to a gene: 11. The CDR3 DNA sequence: TGTGCCAGCAGCTCCCGACAGGCGGGGGGGAAAGAGCAGTACTTC. Its translation is CASSSRQAGGKEQYF.

V and J are TRBV7-9 and TRBJ1-2, with a tentative D call TRBD1 (5 bases). From germline, CDR1 is SEHNR and CDR2 FQNEAQ (reference sequence). The CDR3 loop spans 13 amino acids. With 1 base removed from V and 8 bases from J, the gap between germline ends came to 11 bases. DNA for the CDR3: TGTGCCAGCAGCTTAGGGGGGAAAGAGGGCTACACCTTC. This sequence encodes CASSLGGKEGYTF.

The rearrangement uses TRBV7-8 and TRBJ1-3; D is ambiguous. Germline values: CDR1 SGHVS, CDR2 FQNEAQ. Trimming cost V 5 bases and J 3 bases, with 17 bases left between them. This CDR3 has 16 amino acids. CDR3 residues: CASSARTGLYGNTIYF. The CDR3 nucleotides read TGTGCCAGCAGCGCCCGGACCGGACTCTATGGAAACACCATATATTTT.

The chain links TRBV27 to TRBJ1-4; 7 bases map to TRBD1. CDR1 MNHEY and CDR2 SMNVEV come from the germline V gene (reference sequence). Trimming removed 6 bases from V and 4 bases from J; junction bases left unmatched: 8. This CDR3 comprises 15 residues. DNA of the CDR3: TGTGCCAGCAGGACACTGACAGGGAGTAATGAAAAACTGTTTTTT. This encodes CASRTLTGSNEKLFF.

The J gene is TRBJ2-7, the V gene TRBV13; D tentatively reads TRBD1 or TRBD2 (5 bases each). V was shortened by 0 bases and J by 12 bases, with 18 bases between the two germline ends. There are 14 residues in the CDR3. Germline values: CDR1 PRHDT, CDR2 FYEKMQ (reference sequence). The CDR3 nucleotides read TGTGCCAGCAGCTTAGGTACAGGAGGAATTCCTGGGTACTTC. This encodes CASSLGTGGIPGYF.

This chain joins TRBV19 and TRBJ2-5, with 8 nucleotides matching TRBD2. Germline V lookup: CDR1 LNHDA, CDR2 SQIVND (reference sequence). This CDR3 spans 14 amino acids. The J segment lost 6 bases and the V segment lost 5 bases, leaving 8 bases of the junction unmatched. The CDR3 DNA follows: TGTGCCAGTAGTGTTTCGGGGGGGCCGAAGACCCAGTACTTC. It specifies CASSVSGGPKTQYF. Variable domain in full (rest from reference TRBV19 and TRBJ2-5): DGGITQSPKYLFRKEGQNVTLSCEQNLNHDAMYWYRQDPGQGLRLIYYSQIVNDFQKGDIAEGYSVSREKKESFPLTVTSAQKNPTAFYLCASSVSGGPKTQYFGPGTRLLVL.

This clone was observed once. The chain has TRBV4-1 and TRBJ2-7; D remains ambiguous. The CDR3 contains 17 residues. Trimming pared 0 bases from V and 0 bases from J, leaving 15 bases between. CDR1 is MGHRA and CDR2 is YSYEKL in the germline V gene. The CDR3 DNA reads TGCGCCAGCAGCCAAGATCCGAGGTCCTCGAGCTCCTACGAGCAGTACTTC. Its translation: CASSQDPRSSSSYEQYF.

In this sample, this clone turned up once. CDR3 sequence: CAWSVTGGRGKLFF. The CDR3 nucleotides are TGTGCCTGGAGTGTAACGGGGGGCAGGGGAAAACTGTTTTTT. The V and J genes are TRBV30 and TRBJ1-4; a possible D gene is TRBD1 (6 bases). The V end lost 0 bases, the J end lost 10 bases, and 15 bases lay between the germline ends. CDR1 GTSNPN and CDR2 SVGIG come from the germline V gene (reference sequence). The CDR3 is 14 amino acids.

The chain employs TRBV11-1 and TRBJ2-1, with 7 bases identical to TRBD2. In germline, CDR1 is SGHAT, CDR2 FQDESV (reference sequence). This CDR3 is 16 amino acids long. Trimming removed 5 bases from V and 7 bases from J; junction bases left unmatched: 14. The CDR3 loop is CASSRLGAGVRNEQFF. The CDR3 nucleotides read TGTGCCAGCAGCCGCCTCGGGGCGGGAGTTCGTAATGAGCAGTTCTTC.

The chain is built from TRBV4-1 and TRBJ1-2; D call uncertain. The V gene lost 0 bases and the J gene lost 8 bases, with 19 bases spanning the gap. The CDR3 has 16 amino acids. CDR1 MGHRA and CDR2 YSYEKL come from the germline V gene. The CDR3: CASSQEPVRPVGGYTF. In DNA form, the CDR3 reads TGCGCCAGCAGCCAAGAACCTGTAAGGCCTGTTGGGGGCTACACCTTC.

CDR3 DNA: TGTGCCTGGAGTGGGACAGCCACCGGGGAGCTGTTTTTT. It translates to CAWSGTATGELFF. The chain recombines TRBV30 with TRBJ2-2, with a tentative D call TRBD1 (6 bases). V lost 1 base and J 4 bases, leaving 7 bases between the germline ends. The CDR3 totals 13 residues. Germline V CDR1 and CDR2: GTSNPN, SVGIG (reference sequence).

This chain connects TRBV5-6 to TRBJ2-5; tentatively, D is TRBD2 (7 bases). V was clipped by 3 bases and J by 4 bases, with 16 bases between them. The CDR3 runs to 15 residues. Germline V CDR1 and CDR2: SGHDT, YYEEEE. The CDR3 is CASSSWGGSLETQYF. DNA of the CDR3: TGTGCCAGCAGCTCGTGGGGGGGCAGTTTAGAGACCCAGTACTTC.

The V and J genes are TRBV6-1 and TRBJ1-5; 12 nucleotides align to TRBD1. The CDR3 length is 15 residues. Trimming removed 6 bases from V and 6 bases from J; junction bases left unmatched: 6. CDR1 is MNHNS and CDR2 is SASEGT in the germline V gene. The CDR3 DNA sequence: TGTGCCAGCAGCGACCGGGACAGGGGGCTTCAGCCCCAGCATTTT. Its protein product is CASSDRDRGLQPQHF.

The chain couples TRBV5-5 to TRBJ2-6; D gene uncertain. The CDR3 is 18 amino acids. Trimming removed 1 base from V and 0 bases from J, with 14 bases in between. Germline CDR1 and CDR2: SGHKS and YYEKEE (reference sequence). In DNA form, the CDR3 reads TGTGCCAGCAGCTTGTTACCGGCAGGAGTCTCTGGGGCCAACGTCCTGACTTTC. It specifies CASSLLPAGVSGANVLTF.

This chain joins TRBV30 and TRBJ1-3, with D unresolved. Germline V CDR1 and CDR2: GTSNPN, SVGIG (reference sequence). V was trimmed by 0 bases and J by 0 bases, leaving 9 bases between them. The CDR3 has 15 amino acids. As DNA, the CDR3 is TGTGCCTGGAGTGTAGGGAGTAGCTCTGGAAACACCATATATTTT. It is translated as CAWSVGSSSGNTIYF. Based on the CDR3 plus reference TRBV30 and TRBJ1-3, the full variable domain is SQTIHQWPATLVQPVGSPLSLECTVEGTSNPNLYWYRQAAGRGLQLLFYSVGIGQISSEVPQNLSASRPQDRQFILSSKKLLLSDSGFYLCAWSVGSSSGNTIYFGEGSWLTVV.

A note on this clone: Other DNA sequences in this sample translate to the same CDR3. The chain is built from TRBV5-1 and TRBJ2-7, with 9 bases matching TRBD1. Germline CDR1 reads SGHRS; CDR2 reads YFSETQ. V gave up 0 bases and J gave up 2 bases; unmatched junction bases: 6. The CDR3 has 16 amino acids. CDR3 DNA: TGCGCCAGCAGCTTGGCGGCCGGGACAGGGACCTACGAGCAGTACTTC. Its protein product is CASSLAAGTGTYEQYF.

The chain uses TRBV7-9 and TRBJ2-3, with a tentative D call TRBD2 (6 bases). Per germline, CDR1 SEHNR and CDR2 FQNEAQ (reference sequence). V shed 4 bases and J shed 0 bases, with 14 bases lying between them. The CDR3 sequence is 16 residues long. CDR3 DNA: TGTGCCAGCAGCTCTCGGGGGTACCTTAGCACAGATACGCAGTATTTT. It is translated as CASSSRGYLSTDTQYF.

The gene calls are TRBV5-1 and TRBJ2-3; TRBD2 might be the D (6 bases). V was pared by 2 bases and J by 6 bases, with 19 bases between. From germline, CDR1 is SGHRS and CDR2 YFSETQ. CDR3 length: 16 amino acids. The CDR3, as DNA: TGCGCCAGCAGCTTCGTAACTAGCACCGTGGGCGATACGCAGTATTTT. It specifies CASSFVTSTVGDTQYF.

The chain combines TRBV28 with TRBJ2-7, with D perhaps matching TRBD1 (6 bases). Germline V gene lookup returns CDR1 MDHEN and CDR2 SYDVKM. This CDR3 contains 14 residues. V was cut by 2 bases and J by 2 bases, with 10 bases left in between. CDR3 coding DNA: TGTGCCAGCAGTTTAGAGCACAGGGCCTACGAGCAGTACTTC. It is translated as CASSLEHRAYEQYF.

The chain joins TRBV27 to TRBJ2-1; TRBD2 is a possible D gene (5 bases). CDR3 length: 15 amino acids. V was trimmed by 5 bases and J by 8 bases, leaving 19 bases between them. Germline V gene data show CDR1 as MNHEY and CDR2 as SMNVEV (reference sequence). CDR3 sequence reads: CASSPDLTRADEQFF. The CDR3, as DNA: TGTGCCAGCAGTCCAGACCTAACGCGGGCCGATGAGCAGTTCTTC.

The rearrangement links TRBV30 to TRBJ1-2; 8 bases match TRBD1. J gave up 4 bases and V 4 bases, and 5 bases lay outside the gene matches. The CDR3 contains 13 residues. Germline lookup yields CDR1 GTSNPN and CDR2 SVGIG (reference sequence). CDR3 DNA: TGTGCCTGGAAAAGGGACAGGCCCTATGGCTACACCTTC. Translating it yields CAWKRDRPYGYTF.

In its sample, this clone was seen once. The rearrangement joins TRBV6-1 to TRBJ1-4; D not certain. Trimming took off 5 bases at V and 8 bases at J, with 18 bases between the two ends. Germline V gene data show CDR1 as MNHNS and CDR2 as SASEGT. This CDR3 contains 15 residues. This chain's CDR3 is CASSHTDGSREKLFF. The CDR3 coding sequence is TGTGCCAGCAGTCACACCGACGGATCTCGAGAAAAACTGTTTTTT.

The chain joins TRBV11-3 to TRBJ2-2; TRBD2 aligns across 8 bases. This CDR3 contains 15 residues. Trimming cost V 1 base and J 5 bases; bases outside gene matches: 3. Germline loops: CDR1 SGHNT, CDR2 YENEEA. This CDR3 reads CASSLAGGPTGELFF. As DNA, the CDR3 is TGTGCCAGCAGCTTAGCGGGGGGGCCTACCGGGGAGCTGTTTTTT.

The chain carries TRBV5-4 and TRBJ1-1; no definite D call. The CDR3 has 15 residues. V was clipped by 4 bases and J by 10 bases, with 23 bases between them. Germline V lookup: CDR1 SGHNT, CDR2 YYREEE (reference sequence). The CDR3 nucleotides read TGTGCCAGCAGCCCGGACCCGGACGGCCCGAAAGGAGCTTTCTTT. This sequence encodes CASSPDPDGPKGAFF.